One and the same sample provided the 18 T cell receptor beta chains below, sequenced in a study of T cells in Graves' hyperthyroidism and ophthalmopathy. Amplified regions were TCR beta CDR3 sequences from RNA transcripts. Researchers ran a first-round RT-PCR on the TCR CDR3 using the HTBI primer set. MiXCR, applied by TCRdb to the multiplex PCR reads, yields one record per CDR3 protein. The sample records 380,000 or so distinct CDR3 sequences, roughly 12% being singletons. The sample was blood. The receptors stem from a man between 25 and 39 years old with Graves' hyperthyroidism that later progressed to Graves' ophthalmopathy.

This rearrangement joins TRBV18 to TRBJ2-1; weak D call: TRBD1 (7 bases). Germline V gene sequence: CDR1 KGHSH, CDR2 LQKENI. The CDR3 is 14 amino acids. V lost 2 bases to trimming and J lost 10 bases, with 15 bases between them. The CDR3 bases are TGTGCCAGCTCACCAGGGACAGCCCGGGGGGAGCAGTTCTTC. It specifies CASSPGTARGEQFF.

This clonotype turned up a few times. The chain has TRBV15 and TRBJ1-5; 9 bases are shared with TRBD1. J lost 4 bases, V lost 3 bases, and 10 bases had no gene match. Per germline, CDR1 LNHNV and CDR2 YYDKDF (reference sequence). This CDR3 region has 17 residues. CDR3 DNA sequence: TGTGCCACCAGCAGTGATCGCAGTGGGACAGGGAATCAGCCCCAGCATTTT. Protein product: CATSSDRSGTGNQPQHF.

This clonotype was observed many times. The chain carries TRBV28 and TRBJ1-1; D unclear. Trimming took 6 bases from V and 2 from J, leaving 19 bases between them. The CDR3 length is 16 residues. In germline, CDR1 is MDHEN, CDR2 SYDVKM. This chain's CDR3 is CASSPPGLWDNTEAFF. CDR3 nucleotide sequence: TGTGCCAGCAGCCCGCCAGGCCTTTGGGATAACACTGAAGCTTTCTTT.

This clonotype was recorded many times. The V gene is TRBV11-3, the J gene TRBJ2-3; D is possibly TRBD1 (5 bases). The CDR3 has 15 residues. V lost 1 base and J lost 5, with 13 bases in between. Germline CDR1 SGHNT, CDR2 YENEEA. The CDR3 loop reads CASSLGARVVDTQYF. Written as DNA, the CDR3 is TGTGCCAGCAGCTTAGGCGCCAGGGTAGTAGATACGCAGTATTTT.

The table lists this clonotype with many counts. The chain employs TRBV7-8 and TRBJ1-3; the D is unclear. V lost 2 bases, J lost 0 bases, and 5 bases lay in between. CDR3 size: 14 residues. In germline, CDR1 is SGHVS, CDR2 FQNEAQ. DNA of the CDR3: TGTGCCAGCAGCTTAACAGCCTCTGGAAACACCATATATTTT. It codes for CASSLTASGNTIYF.

A few counts support this clonotype. The CDR3 DNA is TGCAGTGCCAGCGGGACAGAAGAGACCCAGTACTTC. Amino acids: CSASGTEETQYF. The chain combines TRBV20-1 with TRBJ2-5; the D call may be TRBD1 or TRBD2 (7 bases each). V was shortened by 6 bases and J by 3 bases, with 11 bases between the two germline ends. The CDR3 extends over 12 amino acids. Per the germline V gene, CDR1 is DFQATT and CDR2 is SNEGSKA (reference sequence).

This clonotype was observed many times. The J gene is TRBJ1-2, the V gene TRBV2; no reliable D call. The V and J ends lost 5 bases and 7 bases respectively, with 14 bases between them. The CDR3 sequence is 13 residues long. CDR1 SNHLY and CDR2 FYNNEI come from the germline V gene. Written as DNA, the CDR3 is TGTGCCAGCAGTCCGACCCCTCGGAGTGGCTACACCTTC. Translating gives CASSPTPRSGYTF.

Ten or more counts support this clonotype. The chain links TRBV28 to TRBJ1-4; D uncertain. From germline, CDR1 is MDHEN and CDR2 SYDVKM. Deletions cut 6 bases from V and 8 bases from J, with 13 bases between. This CDR3 contains 13 residues. The CDR3 nucleotides are TGTGCCAGCAGCTCCCCGGCGGGGGAAAAACTGTTTTTT. Protein sequence: CASSSPAGEKLFF.

This clonotype was detected a few times. The chain is built from TRBV6-4 and TRBJ1-6; D is perhaps TRBD1 (6 bases). The ends were cut back, 4 bases at V and 9 bases at J, with 19 bases in the middle. The CDR3 is made up of 16 amino acids. Germline V gives CDR1 MRHNA, CDR2 SNTAGT. CDR3 nucleotide sequence: TGTGCCAGCAGTGCGGAGGGGGGGGCGCCGGGTTCACCCCTCCACTTT. This translates into CASSAEGGAPGSPLHF.

Many counts were recorded for this clonotype. The rearrangement uses TRBV29-1 and TRBJ2-7; no reliable D call. The CDR3 is made up of 14 amino acids. The ends were cut back, 4 bases at V and 5 bases at J, with 18 bases in the middle. The germline CDR1 and CDR2 sequences are SQVTM and ANQGSEA. CDR3 amino acids: CSVGGRRQPDEQYF. In DNA, the CDR3 is TGCAGCGTTGGTGGGCGCAGGCAACCTGACGAGCAGTACTTC.

This clonotype was recorded many times. The chain employs TRBV12-3 or TRBV12-4 and TRBJ2-7; D is undetermined. The CDR3 is made up of 13 amino acids. V was trimmed by 6 bases and J by 3 bases, leaving 12 bases between them. The chain's CDR3 is CASRPLGNYEQYF. The CDR3 DNA is TGTGCCAGCAGGCCCCTTGGGAACTACGAGCAGTACTTC.

The chain uses TRBV27 and TRBJ2-7, with TRBD1 matching over 8 bases. The V and J ends lost 2 bases and 0 bases, in that order; junction bases with no gene match: 6. The CDR3 covers 16 residues. Germline assignment: CDR1 MNHEY and CDR2 SMNVEV (reference sequence). The CDR3 reads CASSLGETGASYEQYF. Written as DNA, the CDR3 is TGTGCCAGCAGTTTAGGGGAGACAGGGGCCTCCTACGAGCAGTACTTC.

A single count supports this clonotype. A read error is possible here, since a much larger clone lies one base away. V and J are TRBV12-3 or TRBV12-4 and TRBJ1-2; D uncertain. The CDR3 has 13 residues. The CDR3 spells CASRLGISYGYTF. The CDR3 region has the DNA TGTGCCAGCAGGTTAGGGATATCCTATGGCTACACCTTC.

This clonotype was recorded at least ten times. The chain links TRBV24-1 to TRBJ2-5; no firm D call. The CDR3 sequence is 15 residues long. Trimming shortened V by 10 bases and J by 2 bases, and 19 bases separated the two germline ends. Germline CDR1 and CDR2: KGHDR and SFDVKD. The CDR3 sequence: CATQSGILVQETQYF. Here the CDR3 DNA reads TGTGCCACACAAAGTGGAATTTTGGTGCAAGAGACCCAGTACTTC.

This clonotype was counted ten times or more. The chain recombines TRBV7-8 with TRBJ2-3; possible D gene TRBD2, 5 bases. The CDR3 has 15 amino acids. CDR1 is SGHVS, CDR2 FQNEAQ, per germline. Trimming left V 2 bases short and J 3 bases short, with 12 bases between. The CDR3 sequence: CASSLRLGRTDTQYF. The CDR3 nucleotides read TGTGCCAGCAGCTTAAGACTGGGGAGAACAGATACGCAGTATTTT.

In this sample, this clonotype turned up many times. The chain couples TRBV7-9 to TRBJ1-6, with 9 nucleotides matching TRBD1. Germline CDR1 SEHNR, CDR2 FQNEAQ (reference sequence). Trimming removed 4 bases from V and 10 bases from J; junction bases left unmatched: 2. This CDR3 has 13 amino acids. CDR3 protein: CASSSGQGSPLHF. DNA of the CDR3: TGTGCCAGCAGCTCGGGACAGGGATCACCCCTCCACTTT.

In this sample, this clonotype turned up many times. This sequence joins TRBV7-2 and TRBJ1-1; D perhaps matches TRBD1 (5 bases). The CDR3 is 14 amino acids. The V gene's germline CDR1 is SGHTA and CDR2 FQGNSA. Trimming took off 3 bases at V and 3 bases at J, with 11 bases between the two ends. The CDR3 protein is CASSFSGGDTEAFF. The CDR3 DNA follows: TGTGCCAGCAGCTTTTCCGGGGGGGACACTGAAGCTTTCTTT.

This clonotype was counted between two and nine times. The chain recombines TRBV28 with TRBJ1-2; D perhaps matches TRBD1 (6 bases). The CDR3 has 14 amino acids. Trimming cost V 5 bases and J 4 bases, with 14 bases left between them. From germline, CDR1 is MDHEN and CDR2 SYDVKM. CDR3 loop: CASSEQGRGYGYTF. The DNA for the CDR3 is TGTGCCAGCAGTGAACAGGGTCGGGGCTATGGCTACACCTTC.